This is a list of T cell receptor beta chains from one sample in a study of cytomegalovirus exposure and HLA in healthy donors. Profiling relied on immunoSEQ multiplex PCR, and the TCRdb table lists in-frame clones only, not all of them. The profile shows roughly 130,000 clones, 75% to 85% of them singletons. The sequencing sample was made of PBMCs. The source is a man in his forties or fifties in good health and CMV-seronegative. Each CDR3 is given with its conserved first and last residue. D genes are given only for firm matches. Clone sizes are given selectively: once, few, many, or a class where the clone is expanded.

clone size,D gene,V gene,J gene,CDR3 protein,CDR3 DNA
NA,TRBD1,TRBV28,TRBJ2-7,CASSSGYRGPYEQYF,TGTGCCAGCAGCTCTGGGTACAGGGGACCCTACGAGCAGTACTTC
few,TRBD2,TRBV11-3,TRBJ2-1,CASSPGTSAYNEQFF,TGTGCCAGCAGTCCCGGGACTAGCGCTTACAATGAGCAGTTCTTC
NA,TRBD2,TRBV19,TRBJ2-7,CASSPTGTTFTYEQYF,TGTGCCAGTAGCCCAACCGGGACTACTTTCACCTACGAGCAGTACTTC
NA,TRBD1,TRBV14,TRBJ2-7,CASSLRDSVAYEQYF,TGTGCCAGCAGCCTTAGGGACAGCGTCGCCTACGAGCAGTACTTC
NA,NA,TRBV6-5,TRBJ1-1,CASSYSGQMNTEAFF,TGTGCCAGCAGTTACTCCGGACAGATGAACACTGAAGCTTTCTTT
NA,TRBD1,TRBV6-1,TRBJ1-1,CASRRQGNTEAFF,TGTGCCAGCAGACGACAGGGGAACACTGAAGCTTTCTTT
few,NA,TRBV4-1,TRBJ2-7,CASSQEHLGPYEQYF,TGCGCCAGCAGCCAAGAACATCTAGGCCCCTACGAGCAGTACTTC
NA,TRBD1,TRBV6-5,TRBJ1-2,CASTQTGGGAGYTF,TGTGCCAGCACCCAAACAGGGGGCGGGGCTGGCTACACCTTC
NA,TRBD1,TRBV10-3,TRBJ1-2,CAISESGQVYGYTF,TGTGCCATCAGTGAGTCGGGACAGGTCTATGGCTACACCTTC
NA,TRBD1,TRBV28,TRBJ1-4,CASSDPTGGNEKLFF,TGTGCCAGCAGTGACCCGACAGGGGGCAATGAAAAACTGTTTTTT
NA,TRBD1,TRBV2,TRBJ2-1,CASRGQGARYNEQFF,TGTGCCAGCAGGGGCCAGGGGGCGCGGTACAATGAGCAGTTCTTC
NA,NA,TRBV2,TRBJ1-1,CASSDRVSGTEAFF,TGTGCCAGCAGTGATCGAGTCTCGGGGACTGAAGCTTTCTTT
NA,TRBD2,TRBV7-2,TRBJ2-1,CASSPKSGRAGNEQFF,TGTGCCAGCAGCCCAAAAAGCGGGAGGGCCGGCAATGAGCAGTTCTTC
few,NA,TRBV15,TRBJ2-1,CATSRGDQGNEQFF,TGTGCCACCAGCAGAGGGGACCAGGGGAATGAGCAGTTCTTC
NA,TRBD1,TRBV6-1,TRBJ2-7,CASSERTGFHEQYF,TGTGCCAGCAGTGAAAGGACAGGGTTCCACGAGCAGTACTTC
NA,NA,TRBV25-1,TRBJ2-1,CASSAGTSKSYNEQFF,TGTGCCAGCAGTGCTGGGACTTCGAAGTCCTACAATGAGCAGTTCTTC
NA,NA,TRBV27,TRBJ2-7,CASSLRGSIDEQYF,TGTGCCAGCAGCCTGAGGGGGTCGATAGACGAGCAGTACTTC